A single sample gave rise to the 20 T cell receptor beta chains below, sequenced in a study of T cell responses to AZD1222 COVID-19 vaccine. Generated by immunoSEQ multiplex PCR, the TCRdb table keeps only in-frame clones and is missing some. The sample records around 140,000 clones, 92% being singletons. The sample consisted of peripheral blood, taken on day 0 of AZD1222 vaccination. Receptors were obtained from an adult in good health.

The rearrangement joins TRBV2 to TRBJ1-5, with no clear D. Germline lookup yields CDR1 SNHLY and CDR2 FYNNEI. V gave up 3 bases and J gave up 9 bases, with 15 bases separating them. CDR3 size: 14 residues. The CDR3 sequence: CASSERLTSAPQHF. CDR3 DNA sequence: TGTGCCAGCAGTGAGCGACTGACCTCGGCGCCCCAGCATTTT.

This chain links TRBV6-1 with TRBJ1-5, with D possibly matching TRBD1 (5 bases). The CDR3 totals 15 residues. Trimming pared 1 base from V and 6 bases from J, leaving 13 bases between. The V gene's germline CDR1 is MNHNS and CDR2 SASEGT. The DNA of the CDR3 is TGTGCCAGCAGTGAAGGGGTGGGGGGAGGTCAGCCCCAGCATTTT. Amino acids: CASSEGVGGGQPQHF.

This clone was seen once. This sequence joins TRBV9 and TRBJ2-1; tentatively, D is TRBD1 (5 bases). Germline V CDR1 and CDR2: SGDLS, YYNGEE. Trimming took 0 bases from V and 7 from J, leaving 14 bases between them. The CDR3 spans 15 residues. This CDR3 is CASSVVSGSKNEQFF. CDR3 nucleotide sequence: TGTGCCAGCAGCGTAGTTTCAGGGTCGAAGAATGAGCAGTTCTTC.

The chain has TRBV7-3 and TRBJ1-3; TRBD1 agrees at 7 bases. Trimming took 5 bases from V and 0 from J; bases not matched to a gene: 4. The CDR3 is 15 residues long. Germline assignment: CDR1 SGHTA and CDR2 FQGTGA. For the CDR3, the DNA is TGTGCCAGCAGCCCAGGGACAGCCTCTGGAAACACCATATATTTT. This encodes CASSPGTASGNTIYF.

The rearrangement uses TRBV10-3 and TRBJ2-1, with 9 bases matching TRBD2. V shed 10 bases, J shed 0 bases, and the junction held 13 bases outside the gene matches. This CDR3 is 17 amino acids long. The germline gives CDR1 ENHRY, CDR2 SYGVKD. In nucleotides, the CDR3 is TGTGCCACTCAACTAGCGGGCATAATGAGCTCCTACAATGAGCAGTTCTTC. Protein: CATQLAGIMSSYNEQFF.

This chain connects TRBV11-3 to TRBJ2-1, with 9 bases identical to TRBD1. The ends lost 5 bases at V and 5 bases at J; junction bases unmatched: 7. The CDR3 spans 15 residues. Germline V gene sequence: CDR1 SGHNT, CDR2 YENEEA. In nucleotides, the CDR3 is TGTGCCAGCAGCCTAGGGACAGGGAAGGACAATGAGCAGTTCTTC. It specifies CASSLGTGKDNEQFF.

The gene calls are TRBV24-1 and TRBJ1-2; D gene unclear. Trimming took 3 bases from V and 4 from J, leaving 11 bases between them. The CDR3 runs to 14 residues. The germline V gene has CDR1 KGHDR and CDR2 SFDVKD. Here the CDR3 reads CATSDRSNPYGYTF. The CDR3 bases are TGTGCCACCAGTGATCGGTCAAATCCCTATGGCTACACCTTC.

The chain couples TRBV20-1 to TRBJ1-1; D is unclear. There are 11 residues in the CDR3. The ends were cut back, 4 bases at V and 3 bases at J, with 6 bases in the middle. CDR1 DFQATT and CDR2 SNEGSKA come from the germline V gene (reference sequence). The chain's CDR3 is CSAKGDTEAFF. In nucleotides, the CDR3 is TGCAGTGCTAAGGGAGACACTGAAGCTTTCTTT.

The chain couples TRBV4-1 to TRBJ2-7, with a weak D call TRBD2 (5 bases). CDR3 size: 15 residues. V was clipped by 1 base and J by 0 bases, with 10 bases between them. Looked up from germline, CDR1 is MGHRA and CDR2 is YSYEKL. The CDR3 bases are TGCGCCAGCAGCCAAGTAGAGGGTTCCTCCTACGAGCAGTACTTC. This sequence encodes CASSQVEGSSYEQYF.

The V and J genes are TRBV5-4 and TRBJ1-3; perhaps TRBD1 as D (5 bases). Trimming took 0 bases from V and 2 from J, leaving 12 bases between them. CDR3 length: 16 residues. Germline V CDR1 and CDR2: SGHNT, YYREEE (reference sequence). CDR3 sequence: CASSLEPGTAGNTIYF. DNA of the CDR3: TGTGCCAGCAGCTTGGAGCCAGGGACGGCTGGAAACACCATATATTTT.

The CDR3 DNA reads TGCAGCGTTGCTAACACTGAAGCTTTCTTT. Translating it yields CSVANTEAFF. The rearrangement links TRBV29-1 to TRBJ1-1; D is uncertain. The CDR3 runs 10 residues. Germline CDR1 is SQVTM and CDR2 is ANQGSEA. V was pared by 4 bases and J by 2 bases, with 2 bases between.

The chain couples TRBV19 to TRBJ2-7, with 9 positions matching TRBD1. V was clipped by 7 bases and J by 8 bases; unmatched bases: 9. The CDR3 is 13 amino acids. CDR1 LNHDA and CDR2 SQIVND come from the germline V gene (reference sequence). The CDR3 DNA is TGTGCCAGTACCGGGACAGGGCTGTGGCAGCAGTACTTC. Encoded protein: CASTGTGLWQQYF.

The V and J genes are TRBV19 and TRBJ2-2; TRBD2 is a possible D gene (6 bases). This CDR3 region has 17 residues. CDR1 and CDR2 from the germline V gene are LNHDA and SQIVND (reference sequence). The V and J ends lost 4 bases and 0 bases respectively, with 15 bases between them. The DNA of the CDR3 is TGTGCCAGTAGTACTACTGCGGGACGCCCGAACACCGGGGAGCTGTTTTTT. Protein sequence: CASSTTAGRPNTGELFF.

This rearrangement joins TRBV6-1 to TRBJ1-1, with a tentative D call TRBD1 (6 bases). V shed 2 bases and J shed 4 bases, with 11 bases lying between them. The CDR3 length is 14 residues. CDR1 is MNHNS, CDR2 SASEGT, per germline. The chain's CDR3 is CASSEWTELTEAFF. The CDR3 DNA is TGTGCCAGCAGTGAATGGACAGAACTCACTGAAGCTTTCTTT.

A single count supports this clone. This CDR3 reads CASTDGGGTGELFF. CDR3 in DNA: TGTGCCAGTACGGACGGGGGCGGCACCGGGGAGCTGTTTTTT. This chain uses TRBV19 with TRBJ2-2, with D perhaps being TRBD1 or TRBD2 (6 bases each). The CDR3 has 14 residues. The germline V gene encodes CDR1 LNHDA and CDR2 SQIVND (reference sequence). The V gene lost 7 bases and the J gene lost 4 bases, with 13 bases spanning the gap.

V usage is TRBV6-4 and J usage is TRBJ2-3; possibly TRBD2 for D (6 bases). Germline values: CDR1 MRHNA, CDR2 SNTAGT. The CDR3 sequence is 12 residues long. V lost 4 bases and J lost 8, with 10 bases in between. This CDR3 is CASSGDSGTQYF. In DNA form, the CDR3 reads TGTGCCAGCAGTGGGGACTCGGGTACGCAGTATTTT.

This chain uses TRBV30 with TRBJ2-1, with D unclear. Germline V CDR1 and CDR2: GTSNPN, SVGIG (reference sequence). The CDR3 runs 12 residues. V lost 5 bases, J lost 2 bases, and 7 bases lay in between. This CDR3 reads CAWRFTYNEQFF. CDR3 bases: TGTGCCTGGCGATTCACCTACAATGAGCAGTTCTTC.

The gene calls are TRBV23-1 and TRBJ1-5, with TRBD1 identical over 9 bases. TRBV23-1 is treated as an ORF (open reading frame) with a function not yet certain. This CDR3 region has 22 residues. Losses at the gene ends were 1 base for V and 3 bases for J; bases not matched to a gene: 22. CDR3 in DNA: TGCGCCAGCAGTCAATACATAGTCCGACCTCAGACAGGGGGGCTCCTCAATCAGCCCCAGCATTTT. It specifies CASSQYIVRPQTGGLLNQPQHF.

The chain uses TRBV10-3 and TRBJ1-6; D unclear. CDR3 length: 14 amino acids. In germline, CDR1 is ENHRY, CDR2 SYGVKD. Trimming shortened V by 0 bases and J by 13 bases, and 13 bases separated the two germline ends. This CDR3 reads CAISESVAQAPLHF. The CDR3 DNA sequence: TGTGCCATCAGTGAGTCAGTGGCCCAGGCTCCCCTCCACTTT.

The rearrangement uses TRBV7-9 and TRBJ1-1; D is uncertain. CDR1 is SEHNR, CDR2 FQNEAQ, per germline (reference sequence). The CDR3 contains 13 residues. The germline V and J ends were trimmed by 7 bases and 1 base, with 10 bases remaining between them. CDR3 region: CASTDGRNTEAFF. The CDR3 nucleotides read TGTGCCAGCACCGACGGTAGGAACACTGAAGCTTTCTTT.